The clone carrying this TCR beta chain was observed a few times. Starting 14 to 28 days after autologous transplant, ipilimumab 1 mg/kg was given. This table comes from immunoSEQ multiplex PCR, and its TCRdb copy is limited to in-frame clones, with some not included. Found here are around 23,000 clones, over 65% of them singletons; the top ten hold roughly 25%. Trimming at V came to 4 bases and at J to 0 bases, leaving 5 bases not matched to a gene. Germline CDR1 MNHNS, CDR2 SASEGT. This CDR3 is built from 18 residues. This entry is derived from a study of ipilimumab plus nivolumab after autologous stem cell transplantation.

V usage is TRBV6-1 and J usage is TRBJ2-2; TRBD2 matches at 13 bases. This specimen was PBMCs, taken in a trial of ipilimumab plus nivolumab as post-transplant consolidation. The sequence was obtained from a male donor with diffuse large B-cell lymphoma. The CDR3 DNA sequence: TGTGCCAGCAGTGCCCGACTAGCGGGGGGCTCGAACACCGGGGAGCTGTTTTTT. This sequence encodes CASSARLAGGSNTGELFF.